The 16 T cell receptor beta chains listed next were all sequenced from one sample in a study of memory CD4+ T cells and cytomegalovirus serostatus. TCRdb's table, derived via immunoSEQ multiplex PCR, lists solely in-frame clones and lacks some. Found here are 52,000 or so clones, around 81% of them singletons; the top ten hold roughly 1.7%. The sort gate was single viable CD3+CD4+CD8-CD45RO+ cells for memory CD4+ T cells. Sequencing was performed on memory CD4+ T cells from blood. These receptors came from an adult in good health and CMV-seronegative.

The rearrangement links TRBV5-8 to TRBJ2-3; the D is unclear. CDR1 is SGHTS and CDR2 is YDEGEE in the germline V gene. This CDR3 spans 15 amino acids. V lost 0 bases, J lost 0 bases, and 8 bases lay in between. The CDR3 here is CASSLAPSSTDTQYF. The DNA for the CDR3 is TGTGCCAGCAGCTTGGCCCCTAGTAGCACAGATACGCAGTATTTT.

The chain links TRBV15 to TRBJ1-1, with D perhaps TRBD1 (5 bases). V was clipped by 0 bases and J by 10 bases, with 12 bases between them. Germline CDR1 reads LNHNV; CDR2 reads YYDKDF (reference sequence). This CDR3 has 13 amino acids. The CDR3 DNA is TGTGCCACCAGCAGAGATCAGGGCAATGCAGCTTTCTTT. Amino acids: CATSRDQGNAAFF.

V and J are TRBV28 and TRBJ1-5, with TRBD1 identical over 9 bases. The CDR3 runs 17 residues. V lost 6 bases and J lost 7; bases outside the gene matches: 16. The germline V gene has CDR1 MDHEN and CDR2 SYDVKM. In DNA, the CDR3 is TGTGCCAGCAGCCGGGTAAGGACAGGGGTGATAGTGCAGCCCCAGCATTTT. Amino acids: CASSRVRTGVIVQPQHF.

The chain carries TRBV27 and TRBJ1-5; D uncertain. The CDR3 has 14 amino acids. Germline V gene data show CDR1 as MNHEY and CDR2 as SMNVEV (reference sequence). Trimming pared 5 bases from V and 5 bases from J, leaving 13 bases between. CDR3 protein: CASSPWSRDQPQHF. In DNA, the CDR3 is TGTGCCAGCAGTCCTTGGAGTCGCGATCAGCCCCAGCATTTT.

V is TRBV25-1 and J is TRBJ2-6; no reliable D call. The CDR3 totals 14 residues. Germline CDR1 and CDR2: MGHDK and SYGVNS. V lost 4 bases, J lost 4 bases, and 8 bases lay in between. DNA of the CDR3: TGTGCCAGCAGTGGCGCCTCCGGGGCCAACGTCCTGACTTTC. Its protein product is CASSGASGANVLTF.

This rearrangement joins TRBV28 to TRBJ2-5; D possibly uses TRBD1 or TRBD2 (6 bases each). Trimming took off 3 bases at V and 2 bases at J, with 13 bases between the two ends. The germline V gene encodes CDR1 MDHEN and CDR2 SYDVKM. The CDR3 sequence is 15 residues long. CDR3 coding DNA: TGTGCCAGCAGTTTTTCGGAGGGACATCAAGAGACCCAGTACTTC. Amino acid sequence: CASSFSEGHQETQYF. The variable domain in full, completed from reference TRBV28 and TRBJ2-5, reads DVKVTQSSRYLVKRTGEKVFLECVQDMDHENMFWYRQDPGLGLRLIYFSYDVKMKEKGDIPEGYSVSREKKERFSLILESASTNQTSMYLCASSFSEGHQETQYFGPGTRLLVL.

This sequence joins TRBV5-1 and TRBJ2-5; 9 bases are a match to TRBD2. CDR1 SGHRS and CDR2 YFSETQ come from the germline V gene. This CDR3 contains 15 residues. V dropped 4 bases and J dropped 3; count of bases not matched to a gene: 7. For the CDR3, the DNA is TGCGCCAGCAGCCCGACTAGCGGAGTTAAAGAGACCCAGTACTTC. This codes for CASSPTSGVKETQYF.

This chain's CDR3 is CASSQGDSLGNSPLHF. CDR3 coding DNA: TGCGCCAGCAGCCAGGGAGACTCTTTGGGGAATTCACCCCTCCACTTT. The gene calls are TRBV4-3 and TRBJ1-6, with no clear D. The V end was cut by 3 bases, the J end by 7 bases, with 16 bases between. The CDR3 contains 16 residues. Germline V gives CDR1 LGHNA, CDR2 YSLEER.

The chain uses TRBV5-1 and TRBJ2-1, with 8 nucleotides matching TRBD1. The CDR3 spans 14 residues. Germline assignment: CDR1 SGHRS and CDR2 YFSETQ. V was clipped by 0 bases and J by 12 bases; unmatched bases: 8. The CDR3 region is CASSLEMADRGQFF. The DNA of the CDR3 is TGCGCCAGCAGCTTGGAAATGGCTGACAGGGGGCAGTTCTTC. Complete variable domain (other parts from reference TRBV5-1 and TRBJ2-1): KAGVTQTPRYLIKTRGQQVTLSCSPISGHRSVSWYQQTPGQGLQFLFEYFSETQRNKGNFPGRFSGRQFSNSRSEMNVSTLELGDSALYLCASSLEMADRGQFFGPGTRLTVL.

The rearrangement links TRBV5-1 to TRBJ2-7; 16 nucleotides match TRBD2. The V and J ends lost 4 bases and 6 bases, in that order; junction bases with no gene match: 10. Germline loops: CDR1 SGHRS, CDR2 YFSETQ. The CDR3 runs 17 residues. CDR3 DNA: TGCGCCAGCAGCGCCACCGGGACTAGCGGGAGGGCCGTCGAGCAGTACTTC. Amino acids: CASSATGTSGRAVEQYF.

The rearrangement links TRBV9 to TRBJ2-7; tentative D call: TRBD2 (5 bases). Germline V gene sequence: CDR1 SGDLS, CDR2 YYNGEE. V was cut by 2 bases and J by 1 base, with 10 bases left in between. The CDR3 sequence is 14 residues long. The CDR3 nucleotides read TGTGCCAGCAGCGTGGCTGGGGAGTCCTACGAGCAGTACTTC. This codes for CASSVAGESYEQYF.

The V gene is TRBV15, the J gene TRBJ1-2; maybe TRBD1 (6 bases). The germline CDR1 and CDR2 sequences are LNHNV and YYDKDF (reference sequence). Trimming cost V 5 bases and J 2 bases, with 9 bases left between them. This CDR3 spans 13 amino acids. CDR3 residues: CATSGTGNYGYTF. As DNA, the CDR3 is TGTGCCACCAGCGGAACAGGGAACTATGGCTACACCTTC.

CDR3: CASSLSPTVPEAFF. CDR3 nucleotides: TGTGCCAGCAGCTTAAGTCCGACCGTCCCTGAAGCTTTCTTT. The chain carries TRBV7-2 and TRBJ1-1; D remains ambiguous. Germline V gene data show CDR1 as SGHTA and CDR2 as FQGNSA. Trimming shortened V by 2 bases and J by 6 bases, and 13 bases separated the two germline ends. This CDR3 comprises 14 residues.

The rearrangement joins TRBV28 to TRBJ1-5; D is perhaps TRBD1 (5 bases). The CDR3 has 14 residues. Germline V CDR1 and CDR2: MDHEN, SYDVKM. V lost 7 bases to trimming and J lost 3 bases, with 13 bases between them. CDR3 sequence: CASKMRQFNQPQHF. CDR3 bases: TGTGCCAGCAAAATGAGACAGTTCAATCAGCCCCAGCATTTT.

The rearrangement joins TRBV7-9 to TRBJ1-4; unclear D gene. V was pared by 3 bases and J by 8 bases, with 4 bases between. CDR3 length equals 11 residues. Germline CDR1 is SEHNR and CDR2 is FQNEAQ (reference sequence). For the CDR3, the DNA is TGTGCCAGCAGCTTTGACGAAAAACTGTTTTTT. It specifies CASSFDEKLFF.

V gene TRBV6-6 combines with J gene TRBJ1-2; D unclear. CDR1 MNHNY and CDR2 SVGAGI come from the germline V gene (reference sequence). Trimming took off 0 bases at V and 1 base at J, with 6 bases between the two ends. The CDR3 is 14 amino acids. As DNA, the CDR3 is TGTGCCAGCAGTTACTCGGAATTTAACTATGGCTACACCTTC. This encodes CASSYSEFNYGYTF.